This entry concerns a single T cell receptor beta chain. The antigen is unknown. The entry originates in a study of response to subunit inactivated influenza vaccine. J lost 7 bases, V lost 2 bases, and 11 bases had no gene match. The germline V gene has CDR1 SGHRS and CDR2 YFSETQ. This CDR3 spans 17 amino acids. General study results and limits: Only a handful of new T cells, the authors suggested, are recruited with each seasonal influenza vaccination.

TCRdb re-analysed the RT-PCR reads in MiXCR, keeping a single row per CDR3 protein. In the table there are around 790,000 distinct CDR3 sequences, approximately 22% of which are singletons. The V call is TRBV5-1, the J call TRBJ2-5; 13 nucleotides agree with TRBD2. Sequences were derived from PBMCs from blood, sampled around 5 days after vaccination. The receptor was derived from a man in his forties or fifties who received an inactivated influenza vaccine. The CDR3 DNA reads TGCGCCAGCAGCTTTGGGACTAGCGGGGTACGGCCGGGGACCCAGTACTTC. Translating gives CASSFGTSGVRPGTQYF.